The following is a TCR beta chain sequence with its context. Its antigen is unidentified. The data are from a study of T cells in localized non-small cell lung cancer. Study outcomes and limitations: Since sequencing was restricted to only one region of the tumor, intratumor heterogeneity remains a possibility. Patients showing higher blood T cell density tended to see longer overall survival. Of the tissues analyzed, uninvolved adjacent lung showed maximal T cell clonality, greater than tumor.

Trimming cost V 3 bases and J 0 bases, with 14 bases left between them. This CDR3 has 16 amino acids. CDR1 and CDR2 (germline): MDHEN, SYDVKM. TCRdb keeps only in-frame clones here, not all; method: immunoSEQ multiplex PCR. Of roughly 27,000 clones listed, around 90% are singletons. The chain couples TRBV28 to TRBJ1-1; D gene unclear. Sequences were derived from peripheral blood, sampled before any cancer treatment. This TCR derives from a female donor aged 60 or older with stage I lung adenocarcinoma. The CDR3 sequence: CASSLVGRDLNTEAFF. The CDR3 DNA is TGTGCCAGCAGTTTGGTGGGTCGAGATTTGAACACTGAAGCTTTCTTT.